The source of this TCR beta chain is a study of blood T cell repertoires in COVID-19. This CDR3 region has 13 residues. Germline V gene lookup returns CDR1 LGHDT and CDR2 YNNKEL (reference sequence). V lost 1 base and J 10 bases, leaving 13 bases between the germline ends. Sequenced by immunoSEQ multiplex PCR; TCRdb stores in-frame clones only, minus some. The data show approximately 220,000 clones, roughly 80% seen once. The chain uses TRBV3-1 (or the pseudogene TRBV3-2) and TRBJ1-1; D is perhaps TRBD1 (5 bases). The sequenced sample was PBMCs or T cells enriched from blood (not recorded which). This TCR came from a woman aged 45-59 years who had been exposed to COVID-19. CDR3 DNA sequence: TGTGCCAGCAGCCAAGTCCGCGGGGGGGGAGCTTTCTTT. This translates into CASSQVRGGGAFF.